This TCR beta chain came from a study of blood T cell repertoires in COVID-19. Living in 24 US areas, the participants were between about 18 and 100 years of age. The method was immunoSEQ multiplex PCR; TCRdb's version includes in-frame clones alone and lacks a portion of them. Seen here are some 180,000 clones, 86% observed once, and the top ten hold under 30%. The CDR3 covers 17 residues. Germline lookup yields CDR1 WSHSY and CDR2 SAAADI. The V end lost 7 bases, the J end lost 0 bases, and 19 bases lay between the germline ends. The J gene is TRBJ1-3, the V gene TRBV10-2; D gene unclear. The sequencing input was PBMCs or T cells enriched from blood (not recorded which). The TCR originated in a woman between 35 and 50 years old in a cohort exposed to, infected with or recovered from COVID-19 (not recorded which). The CDR3 protein is CASIIQPEGYSGNTIYF. CDR3 coding DNA: TGCGCCAGCATTATTCAACCAGAGGGATACTCTGGAAACACCATATATTTT.